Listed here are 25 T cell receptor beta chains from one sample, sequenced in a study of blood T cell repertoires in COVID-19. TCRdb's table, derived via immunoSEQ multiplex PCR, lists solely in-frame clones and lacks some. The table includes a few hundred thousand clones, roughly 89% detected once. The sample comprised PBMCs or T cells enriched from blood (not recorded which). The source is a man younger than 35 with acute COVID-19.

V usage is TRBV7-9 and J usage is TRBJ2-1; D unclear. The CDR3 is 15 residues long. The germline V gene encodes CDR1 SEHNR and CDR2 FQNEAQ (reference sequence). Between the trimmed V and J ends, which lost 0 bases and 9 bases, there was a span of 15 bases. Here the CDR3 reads CASSLAAGTSVEQFF. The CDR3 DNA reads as TGTGCCAGCAGCTTAGCGGCAGGTACTTCTGTTGAGCAGTTCTTC.

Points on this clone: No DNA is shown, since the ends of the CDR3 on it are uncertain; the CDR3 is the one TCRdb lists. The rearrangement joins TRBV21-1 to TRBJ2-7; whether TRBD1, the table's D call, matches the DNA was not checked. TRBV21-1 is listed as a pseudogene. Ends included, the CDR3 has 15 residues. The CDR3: CASSKVGIGAYEQYF.

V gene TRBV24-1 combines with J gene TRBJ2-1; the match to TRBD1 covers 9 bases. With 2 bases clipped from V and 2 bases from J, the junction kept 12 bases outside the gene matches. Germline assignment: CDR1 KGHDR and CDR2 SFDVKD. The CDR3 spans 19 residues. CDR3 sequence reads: CATSDSENPGQGTYNEQFF. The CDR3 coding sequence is TGTGCCACCAGTGATTCTGAGAACCCGGGACAGGGAACCTACAATGAGCAGTTCTTC.

This CDR3 is CASSPRTGVRRLEQYF. In DNA form, the CDR3 reads TGTGCCAGCTCACCGCGAACAGGGGTTAGAAGGCTCGAGCAGTACTTC. V is TRBV18 and J is TRBJ2-7; 7 bases fit TRBD1. The germline V gene encodes CDR1 KGHSH and CDR2 LQKENI. V trimming: 3 bases; J trimming: 6 bases; junction bases outside the gene matches: 14. This CDR3 spans 16 amino acids.

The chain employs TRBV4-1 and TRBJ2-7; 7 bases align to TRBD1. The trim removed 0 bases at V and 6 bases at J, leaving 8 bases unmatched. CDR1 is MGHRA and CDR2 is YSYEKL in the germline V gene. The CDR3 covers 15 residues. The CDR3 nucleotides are TGCGCCAGCAGCCAAGAAGCGCGCAACAGGGGCGAGCAGTACTTC. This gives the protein CASSQEARNRGEQYF.

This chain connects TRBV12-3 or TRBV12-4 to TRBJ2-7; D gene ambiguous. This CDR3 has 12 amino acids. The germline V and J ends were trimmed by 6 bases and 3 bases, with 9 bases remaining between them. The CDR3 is CASRPDNYEQYF. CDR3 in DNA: TGTGCCAGCAGACCTGACAACTACGAGCAGTACTTC.

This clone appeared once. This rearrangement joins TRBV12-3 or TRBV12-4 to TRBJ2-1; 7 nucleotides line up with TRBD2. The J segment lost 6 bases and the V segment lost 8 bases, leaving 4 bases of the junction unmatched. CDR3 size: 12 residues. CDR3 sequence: CASGRTSNEQFF. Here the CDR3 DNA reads TGTGCCAGCGGTCGGACTAGCAATGAGCAGTTCTTC.

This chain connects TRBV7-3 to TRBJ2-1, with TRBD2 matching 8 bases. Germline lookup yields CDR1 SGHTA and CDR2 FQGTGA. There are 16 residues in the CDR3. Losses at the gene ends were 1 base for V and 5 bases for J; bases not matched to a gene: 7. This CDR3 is CASSLIGREGNNEQFF. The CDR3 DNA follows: TGTGCCAGCAGCTTAATCGGGAGGGAGGGAAACAATGAGCAGTTCTTC.

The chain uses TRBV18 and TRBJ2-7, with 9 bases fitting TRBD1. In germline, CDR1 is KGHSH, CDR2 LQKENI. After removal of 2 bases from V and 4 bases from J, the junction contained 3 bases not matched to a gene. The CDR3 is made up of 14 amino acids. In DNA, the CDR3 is TGTGCCAGCTCACCAGAGACAGGGGGTTACGAGCAGTACTTC. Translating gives CASSPETGGYEQYF.

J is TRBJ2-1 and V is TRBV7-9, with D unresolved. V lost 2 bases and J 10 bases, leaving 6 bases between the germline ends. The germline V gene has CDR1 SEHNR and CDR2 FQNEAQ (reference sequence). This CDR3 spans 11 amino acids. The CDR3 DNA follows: TGTGCCAGCAGCTTACTTTCCGAGCAGTTCTTC. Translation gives CASSLLSEQFF.

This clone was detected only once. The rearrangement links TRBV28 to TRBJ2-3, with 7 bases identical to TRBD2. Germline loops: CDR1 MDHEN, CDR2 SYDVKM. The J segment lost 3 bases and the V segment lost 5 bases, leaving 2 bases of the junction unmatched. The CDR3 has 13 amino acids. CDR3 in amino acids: CASSRSGTDTQYF. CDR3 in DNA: TGTGCCAGCAGTCGTAGCGGGACAGATACGCAGTATTTT.

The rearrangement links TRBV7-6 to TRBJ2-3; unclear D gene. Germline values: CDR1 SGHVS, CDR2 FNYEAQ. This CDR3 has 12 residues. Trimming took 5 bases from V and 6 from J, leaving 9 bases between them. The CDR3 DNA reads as TGTGCCAGCAGCCCCCTCGCGGATACGCAGTATTTT. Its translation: CASSPLADTQYF.

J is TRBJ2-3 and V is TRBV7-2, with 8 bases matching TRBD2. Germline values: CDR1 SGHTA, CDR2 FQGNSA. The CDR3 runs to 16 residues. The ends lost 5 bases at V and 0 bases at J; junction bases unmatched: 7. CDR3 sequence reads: CASSPWTSSSTDTQYF. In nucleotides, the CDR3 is TGTGCCAGCAGCCCCTGGACTAGCTCTAGCACAGATACGCAGTATTTT.

DNA for the CDR3: TGTGCCAGTAATTACGCGGGAGATACTGGCGAGCAGTACTTC. Translation: CASNYAGDTGEQYF. This chain uses TRBV19 with TRBJ2-7; 7 bases map to TRBD2. Looked up from germline, CDR1 is LNHDA and CDR2 is SQIVND (reference sequence). This CDR3 comprises 14 residues. V lost 7 bases, J lost 6 bases, and 12 bases stayed unmatched.

CDR3 nucleotides: TGCGCCAGCAGCCAGGAAAAGGGGGTGAGCACTGAAGCTTTCTTT. Amino acids: CASSQEKGVSTEAFF. The gene calls are TRBV4-1 and TRBJ1-1, with D perhaps TRBD1 (6 bases). CDR3 length: 15 amino acids. Germline CDR1 is MGHRA and CDR2 is YSYEKL. V was trimmed by 3 bases and J by 4 bases, leaving 15 bases between them.

The CDR3 coding sequence is TGCGCCAGCAGCTTGGGGGACAGAGTATTAAACACTGAAGCTTTCTTT. It specifies CASSLGDRVLNTEAFF. V and J are TRBV5-1 and TRBJ1-1, with 7 bases aligning to TRBD1. V was pared by 0 bases and J by 2 bases, with 7 bases of the junction left unmatched. CDR3 length equals 16 residues. The germline V gene encodes CDR1 SGHRS and CDR2 YFSETQ.

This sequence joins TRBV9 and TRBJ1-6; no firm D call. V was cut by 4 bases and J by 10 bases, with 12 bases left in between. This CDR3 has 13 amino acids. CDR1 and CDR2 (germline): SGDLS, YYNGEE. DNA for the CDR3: TGTGCCAGCAGCCCCCACTGGAGCTCACCCCTCCACTTT. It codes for CASSPHWSSPLHF.

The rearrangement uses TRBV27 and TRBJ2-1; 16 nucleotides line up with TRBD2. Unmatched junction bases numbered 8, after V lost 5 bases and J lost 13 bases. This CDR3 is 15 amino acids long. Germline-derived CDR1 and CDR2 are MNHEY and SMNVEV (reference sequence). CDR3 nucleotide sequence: TGTGCCAGCAGTAGTGGGACTAGCGGGAGGGCTAATCAGTTCTTC. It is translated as CASSSGTSGRANQFF.

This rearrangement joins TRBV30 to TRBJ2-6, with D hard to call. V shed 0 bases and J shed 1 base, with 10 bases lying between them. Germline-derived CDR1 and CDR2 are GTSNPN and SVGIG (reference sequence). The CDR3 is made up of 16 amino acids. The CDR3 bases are TGTGCCTGGAGTGTTGGATGGAGTTCTGGGGCCAACGTCCTGACTTTC. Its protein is CAWSVGWSSGANVLTF.

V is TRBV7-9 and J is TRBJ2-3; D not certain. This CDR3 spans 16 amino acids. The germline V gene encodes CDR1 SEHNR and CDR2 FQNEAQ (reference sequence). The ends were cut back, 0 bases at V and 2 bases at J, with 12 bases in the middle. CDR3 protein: CASSLAYLTATDTQYF. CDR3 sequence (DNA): TGTGCCAGCAGCTTAGCTTACCTAACCGCCACAGATACGCAGTATTTT.

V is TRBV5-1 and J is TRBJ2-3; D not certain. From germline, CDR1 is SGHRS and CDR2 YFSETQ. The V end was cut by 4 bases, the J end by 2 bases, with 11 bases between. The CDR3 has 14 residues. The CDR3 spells CASSPPQYTDTQYF. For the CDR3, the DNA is TGCGCCAGCAGCCCCCCTCAGTACACAGATACGCAGTATTTT.

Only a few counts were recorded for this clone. CDR3 sequence reads: CATSPQGSSYNEQFF. Written as DNA, the CDR3 is TGTGCCACCAGCCCACAGGGCAGCTCCTACAATGAGCAGTTCTTC. The chain employs TRBV24-1 and TRBJ2-1; D possibly corresponds to TRBD1 (6 bases). Trimming removed 7 bases from V and 0 bases from J, with 12 bases in between. Per germline, CDR1 KGHDR and CDR2 SFDVKD. The CDR3 has 15 residues.

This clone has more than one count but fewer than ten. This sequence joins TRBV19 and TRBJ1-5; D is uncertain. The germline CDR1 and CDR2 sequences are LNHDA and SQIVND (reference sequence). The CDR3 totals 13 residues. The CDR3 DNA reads TGTGCGACTGCTAGGCAGATCAGTCAGCCCCAGCATTTT. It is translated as CATARQISQPQHF.

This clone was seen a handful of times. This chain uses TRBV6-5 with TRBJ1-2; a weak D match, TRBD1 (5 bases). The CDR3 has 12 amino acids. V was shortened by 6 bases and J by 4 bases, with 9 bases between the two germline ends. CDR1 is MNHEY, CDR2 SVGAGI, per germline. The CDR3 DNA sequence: TGTGCCAGCAGAGACAGCACCTATGGCTACACCTTC. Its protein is CASRDSTYGYTF.

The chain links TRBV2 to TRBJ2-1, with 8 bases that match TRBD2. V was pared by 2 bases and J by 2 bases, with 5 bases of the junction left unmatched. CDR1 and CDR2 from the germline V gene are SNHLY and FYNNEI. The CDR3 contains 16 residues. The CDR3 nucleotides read TGTGCCAGCAGTGAACGGGTTAGCGGGGCCTACAATGAGCAGTTCTTC. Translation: CASSERVSGAYNEQFF. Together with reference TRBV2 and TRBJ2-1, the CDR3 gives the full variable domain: EPEVTQTPSHQVTQMGQEVILRCVPISNHLYFYWYRQILGQKVEFLVSFYNNEISEKSEIFDDQFSVERPDGSNFTLKIRSTKLEDSAMYFCASSERVSGAYNEQFFGPGTRLTVL.